Below, one TCR beta chain is given with its context. The antigen is undetermined. PCR used 60 Vbeta primers and 13 Jbeta primers. This table comes from immunoSEQ multiplex PCR, and its TCRdb copy is limited to in-frame clones, with some not included. This table holds about 210,000 clones, about 81% found once. The sample comes from a study of cytomegalovirus exposure and HLA in healthy donors. Study results and limitations: Per a later analysis, 15,000 to 20,000 TCR beta sequences showed association with HLA alleles at 0.05 false discovery rate. It was shown in a later analysis that HLA-associated TCR beta chains were more clonally expanded than other, equally common chains. Accurate predictions that matched the HLA-A and HLA-B alleles of most subjects were reportedly made from TCR beta sequences.

Trimming removed 4 bases from V and 4 bases from J; junction bases left unmatched: 7. Per the germline V gene, CDR1 is SGHNT and CDR2 is YYREEE (reference sequence). CDR3 length: 17 amino acids. The source material was PBMCs. The V call is TRBV5-4, the J call TRBJ2-1; TRBD2 matches 14 bases. The receptor comes from a man aged 35-49 years in good health and CMV-seropositive. The CDR3 sequence: CASSQTSGRAGYNEQFF. The CDR3 region has the DNA TGTGCCAGCAGCCAGACTAGCGGGAGGGCCGGGTACAATGAGCAGTTCTTC.